This paragraph covers one TCR beta chain sequence. The antigen is unknown. The source of the sample is a study of cytotoxic CD8 clonotypes in ibrutinib-treated CLL. Study-level results: Clonality rose at ibrutinib response, held steady in sustained remission, and fell toward baseline at progression.

The germline V gene has CDR1 LGHNA and CDR2 YNFKEQ. The length of the CDR3 is 16 residues. The ends lost 3 bases at V and 4 bases at J; junction bases unmatched: 5. Profiling relied on immunoSEQ multiplex PCR, and the TCRdb table lists in-frame clones only, not all of them. The sample carries almost 85,000 clones, 86% recorded once. This TCR was sampled from a human donor with chronic lymphocytic leukemia. The specimen was PBMCs, collected before ibrutinib treatment. The chain is built from TRBV4-2 and TRBJ2-1; 11 bases are shared with TRBD2. CDR3 loop: CASSQATSGSYNEQFF. The CDR3 DNA is TGTGCCAGCAGCCAGGCCACTAGCGGGAGTTACAATGAGCAGTTCTTC.